Shown below are 7 T cell receptor beta chains from a single sample sequenced in a study of blood T cell repertoires in COVID-19. Repertoires were generated with immunoSEQ multiplex PCR, while TCRdb's copy carries only in-frame clones and drops some. In the table there are roughly 150,000 clones, around 79% of which are singletons. Sequencing was carried out using PBMCs or T cells enriched from blood (not recorded which). All receptors come from a woman aged 70 to 79 in a cohort exposed to, infected with or recovered from COVID-19 (not recorded which).

V usage is TRBV5-5 and J usage is TRBJ2-2; TRBD2 matches at 11 bases. Germline lookup yields CDR1 SGHKS and CDR2 YYEKEE (reference sequence). The CDR3 extends over 16 amino acids. The V segment lost 4 bases and the J segment 0 bases; nucleotides outside the gene matches: 2. CDR3 amino acids: CASSALAGANTGELFF. The DNA of the CDR3 is TGTGCCAGCAGCGCACTAGCGGGGGCGAACACCGGGGAGCTGTTTTTT.

CDR3 in DNA: TGCGCCAGCAGCTTGTCCCCCACAGTACCTGGGGCCAACGTCCTGACTTTC. Its protein is CASSLSPTVPGANVLTF. V usage is TRBV5-1 and J usage is TRBJ2-6; no reliable D call. This CDR3 contains 17 residues. The V and J ends lost 1 base and 2 bases respectively, with 13 bases between them. The germline V gene has CDR1 SGHRS and CDR2 YFSETQ.

The chain employs TRBV7-8 and TRBJ2-2, with unresolved D. Between the trimmed V and J ends, which lost 5 bases and 1 base, there was a span of 5 bases. Germline V gene lookup returns CDR1 SGHVS and CDR2 FQNEAQ. There are 13 residues in the CDR3. The CDR3 spells CASSIRNTGELFF. CDR3 DNA: TGTGCCAGCAGCATCAGGAACACCGGGGAGCTGTTTTTT.

Notes on this clone: This clone may be a read error of a much larger clone one base away. This specimen includes other DNA sequences encoding the same CDR3. This rearrangement joins TRBV2 to TRBJ2-2; D is possibly TRBD1 (5 bases). The germline V gene encodes CDR1 SNHLY and CDR2 FYNNEI. The V end lost 8 bases, the J end lost 4 bases, and 5 bases lay between the germline ends. This CDR3 region has 11 residues. In nucleotides, the CDR3 is TGTGCCAGCCAGGGCACCGGGGAGCTGTTTTTT. It translates to CASQGTGELFF.

The CDR3 region is CASRGAGESGNTIYF. Here the CDR3 DNA reads TGTGCCAGCAGGGGGGCAGGGGAAAGTGGAAACACCATATATTTT. The genes are TRBV6-6 and TRBJ1-3; a possible D gene is TRBD1 (6 bases). Germline loops: CDR1 MNHNY, CDR2 SVGAGI (reference sequence). Trimming took off 6 bases at V and 3 bases at J, with 15 bases between the two ends. This CDR3 is 15 amino acids long.

The V gene is TRBV15, the J gene TRBJ1-6, with 9 positions matching TRBD1. Germline trimming cut 1 base from V and 9 bases from J; bases unmatched to any gene: 10. The CDR3 is 17 amino acids. CDR1 and CDR2 (germline): LNHNV, YYDKDF (reference sequence). In nucleotides, the CDR3 is TGTGCCACCAGCAGAGGTACAGGGGGCGCGTTCGGTTCACCCCTCCACTTT. It encodes CATSRGTGGAFGSPLHF.

This clone has only one observation. V is TRBV18 and J is TRBJ2-7; D gene uncertain. The CDR3 runs 14 residues. Germline CDR1 KGHSH, CDR2 LQKENI. The germline V and J ends were trimmed by 0 bases and 1 base, with 7 bases remaining between them. The DNA for the CDR3 is TGTGCCAGCTCACCACCAGGCAGGTCCTACGAGCAGTACTTC. This codes for CASSPPGRSYEQYF.